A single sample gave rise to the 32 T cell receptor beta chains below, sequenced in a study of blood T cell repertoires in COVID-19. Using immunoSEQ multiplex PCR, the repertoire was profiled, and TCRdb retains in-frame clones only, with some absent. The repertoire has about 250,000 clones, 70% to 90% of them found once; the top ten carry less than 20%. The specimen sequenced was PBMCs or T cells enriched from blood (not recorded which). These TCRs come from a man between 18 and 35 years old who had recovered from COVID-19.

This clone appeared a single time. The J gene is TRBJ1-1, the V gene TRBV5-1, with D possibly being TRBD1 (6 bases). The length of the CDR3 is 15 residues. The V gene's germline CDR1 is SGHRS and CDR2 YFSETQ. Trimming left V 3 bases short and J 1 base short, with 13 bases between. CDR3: CASSYGQLANTEAFF. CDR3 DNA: TGCGCCAGCAGCTACGGACAGTTAGCGAACACTGAAGCTTTCTTT.

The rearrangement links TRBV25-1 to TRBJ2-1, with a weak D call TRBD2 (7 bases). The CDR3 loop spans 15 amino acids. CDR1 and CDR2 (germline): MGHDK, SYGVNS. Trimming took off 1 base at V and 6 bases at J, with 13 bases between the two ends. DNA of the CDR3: TGTGCCAGCAGTGAATCGTTGGGAGGGGGCAATGAGCAGTTCTTC. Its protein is CASSESLGGGNEQFF.

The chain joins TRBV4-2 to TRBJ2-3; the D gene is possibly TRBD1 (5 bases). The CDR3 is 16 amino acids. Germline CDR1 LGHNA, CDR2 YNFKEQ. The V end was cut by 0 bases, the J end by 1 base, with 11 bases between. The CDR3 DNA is TGTGCCAGCAGCCAAGATCTAGGGGAAGGCACAGATACGCAGTATTTT. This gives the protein CASSQDLGEGTDTQYF.

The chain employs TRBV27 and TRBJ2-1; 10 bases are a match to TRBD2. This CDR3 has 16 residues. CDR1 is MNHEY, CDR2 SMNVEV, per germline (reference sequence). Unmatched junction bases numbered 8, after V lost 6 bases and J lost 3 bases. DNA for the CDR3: TGTGCCAGCAGGGTCCGGACTAGCGGCAACTACAATGAGCAGTTCTTC. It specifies CASRVRTSGNYNEQFF.

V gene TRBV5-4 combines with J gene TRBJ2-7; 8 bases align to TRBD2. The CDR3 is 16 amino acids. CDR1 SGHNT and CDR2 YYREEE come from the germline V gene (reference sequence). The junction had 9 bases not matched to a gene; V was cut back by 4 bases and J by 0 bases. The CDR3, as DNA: TGTGCCAGCAGCCCCCGCGGGAGCGGGAGCTCCTACGAGCAGTACTTC. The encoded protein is CASSPRGSGSSYEQYF.

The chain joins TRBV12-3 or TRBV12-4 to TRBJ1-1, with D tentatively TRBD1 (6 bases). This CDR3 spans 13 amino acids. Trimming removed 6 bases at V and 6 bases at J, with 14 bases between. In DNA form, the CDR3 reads TGTGCCAGCAGGGTGGCAGGGGCCCCTGAAGCTTTCTTT. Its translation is CASRVAGAPEAFF.

This chain's CDR3 is CAISFDPGGQSPLHF. CDR3 in DNA: TGTGCCATCAGTTTCGACCCAGGGGGCCAATCACCCCTCCACTTT. V is TRBV10-3 and J is TRBJ1-6, with TRBD1 identical over 8 bases. Looked up from germline, CDR1 is ENHRY and CDR2 is SYGVKD. This CDR3 comprises 15 residues. J lost 10 bases, V lost 5 bases, and 10 bases had no gene match.

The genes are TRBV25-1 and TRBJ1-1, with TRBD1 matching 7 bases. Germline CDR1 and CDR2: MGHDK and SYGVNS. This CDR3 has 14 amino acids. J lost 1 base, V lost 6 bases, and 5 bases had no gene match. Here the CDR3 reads CASRRQGANTEAFF. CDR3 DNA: TGTGCCAGCAGGCGACAGGGAGCGAACACTGAAGCTTTCTTT.

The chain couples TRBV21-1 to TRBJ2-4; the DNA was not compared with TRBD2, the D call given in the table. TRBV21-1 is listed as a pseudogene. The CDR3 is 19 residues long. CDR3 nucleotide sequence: TGTGCCAGCAGCAAAGCGCTTTGGCGCGGGATTACAAACAGAAACATTCAGTACTTC. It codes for CASSKALWRGITNRNIQYF.

The CDR3 DNA follows: TGTGCCAGCTCACCACCGGGACTAGCAGAGACCCAGTACTTC. It yields the protein CASSPPGLAETQYF. The V call is TRBV18, the J call TRBJ2-5; 9 bases are a match to TRBD2. Per germline, CDR1 KGHSH and CDR2 LQKENI. This CDR3 is 14 amino acids long. V shed 0 bases and J 4 bases; nucleotides not matched to a gene: 0.

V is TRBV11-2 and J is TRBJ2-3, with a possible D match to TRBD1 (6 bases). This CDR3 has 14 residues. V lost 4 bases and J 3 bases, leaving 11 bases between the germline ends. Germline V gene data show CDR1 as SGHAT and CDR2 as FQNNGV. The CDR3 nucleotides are TGTGCCAGCAGCTCAGCCAGGGGTACAGATACGCAGTATTTT. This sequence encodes CASSSARGTDTQYF.

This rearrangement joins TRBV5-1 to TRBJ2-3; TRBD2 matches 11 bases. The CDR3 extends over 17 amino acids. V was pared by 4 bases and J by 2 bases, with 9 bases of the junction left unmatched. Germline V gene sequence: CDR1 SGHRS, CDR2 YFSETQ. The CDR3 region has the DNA TGCGCCAGCAGCAGATCTACTAGCGGGGGACCCACAGATACGCAGTATTTT. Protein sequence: CASSRSTSGGPTDTQYF.

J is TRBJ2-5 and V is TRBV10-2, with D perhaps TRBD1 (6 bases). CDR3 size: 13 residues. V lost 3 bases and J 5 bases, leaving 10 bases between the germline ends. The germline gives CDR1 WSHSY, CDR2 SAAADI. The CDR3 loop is CASSEQGRETQYF. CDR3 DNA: TGCGCCAGCAGTGAACAGGGACGGGAGACCCAGTACTTC.

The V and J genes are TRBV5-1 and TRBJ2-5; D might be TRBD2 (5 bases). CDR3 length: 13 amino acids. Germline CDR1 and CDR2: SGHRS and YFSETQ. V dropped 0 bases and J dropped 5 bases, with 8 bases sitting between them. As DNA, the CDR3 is TGCGCCAGCAGCTTGGGACCGGGGGAGACCCAGTACTTC. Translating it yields CASSLGPGETQYF.

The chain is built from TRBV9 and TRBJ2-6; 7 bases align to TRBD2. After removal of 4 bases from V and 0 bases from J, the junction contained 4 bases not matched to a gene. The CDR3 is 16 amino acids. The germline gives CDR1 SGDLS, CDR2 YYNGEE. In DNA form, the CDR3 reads TGTGCCAGCAGCCCCCGGGGGGACTCTGGGGCCAACGTCCTGACTTTC. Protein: CASSPRGDSGANVLTF.

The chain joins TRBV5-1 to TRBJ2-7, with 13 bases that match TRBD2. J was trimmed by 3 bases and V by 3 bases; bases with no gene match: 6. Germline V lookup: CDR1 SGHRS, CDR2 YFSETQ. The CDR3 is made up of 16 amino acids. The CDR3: CASSSGLAGASYEQYF. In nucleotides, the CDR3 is TGCGCCAGCAGCTCCGGACTAGCGGGAGCGAGCTACGAGCAGTACTTC.

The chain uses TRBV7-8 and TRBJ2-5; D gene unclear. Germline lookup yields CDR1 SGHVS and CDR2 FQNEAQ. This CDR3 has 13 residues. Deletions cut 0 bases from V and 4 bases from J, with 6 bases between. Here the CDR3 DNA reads TGTGCCAGCAGCTTAGCTCCAGGAGAGACCCAGTACTTC. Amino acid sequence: CASSLAPGETQYF.

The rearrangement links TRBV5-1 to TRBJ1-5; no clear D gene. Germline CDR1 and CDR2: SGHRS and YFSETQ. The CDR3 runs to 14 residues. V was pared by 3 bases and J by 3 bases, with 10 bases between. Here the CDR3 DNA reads TGCGCCAGCAGCTCCGGGGAGAACAATCAGCCCCAGCATTTT. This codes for CASSSGENNQPQHF.

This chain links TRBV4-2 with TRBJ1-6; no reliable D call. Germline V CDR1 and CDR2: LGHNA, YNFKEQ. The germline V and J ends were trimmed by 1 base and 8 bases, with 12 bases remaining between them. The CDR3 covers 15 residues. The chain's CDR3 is CASSQVLGRHSPLHF. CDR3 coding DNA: TGTGCCAGCAGCCAAGTTCTTGGCAGGCATTCACCCCTCCACTTT.

CDR3 coding DNA: TGTGCCAGTAGTATTAAGAAATGGGGCGGCCACGAGCAGTACTTC. Residues: CASSIKKWGGHEQYF. The chain combines TRBV19 with TRBJ2-7; tentatively, D is TRBD1 (5 bases). The germline V and J ends were trimmed by 3 bases and 5 bases, with 17 bases remaining between them. The germline V gene has CDR1 LNHDA and CDR2 SQIVND (reference sequence). The CDR3 length is 15 residues.

The CDR3 spells CASSPTRDRVGETQYF. The CDR3 coding sequence is TGTGCCAGCTCACCGACTCGAGACAGGGTCGGGGAGACCCAGTACTTC. The chain uses TRBV18 and TRBJ2-5, with 7 bases identical to TRBD1. The CDR3 runs to 16 residues. The V gene end was trimmed by 3 bases and the J gene end by 5 bases; junction bases not matched to a gene: 12. Per germline, CDR1 KGHSH and CDR2 LQKENI.

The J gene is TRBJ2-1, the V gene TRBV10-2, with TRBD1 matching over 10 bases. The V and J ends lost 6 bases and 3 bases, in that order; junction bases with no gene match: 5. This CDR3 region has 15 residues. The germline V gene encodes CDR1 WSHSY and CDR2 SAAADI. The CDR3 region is CASSRDRGNYNEQFF. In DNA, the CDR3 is TGCGCCAGCAGCCGGGACAGGGGCAACTACAATGAGCAGTTCTTC.

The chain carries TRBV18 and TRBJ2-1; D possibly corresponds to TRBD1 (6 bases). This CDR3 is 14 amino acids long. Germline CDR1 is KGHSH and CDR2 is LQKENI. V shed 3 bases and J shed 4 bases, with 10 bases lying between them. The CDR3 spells CASSPRTDYNEQFF. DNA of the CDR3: TGTGCCAGCTCACCCAGGACAGATTACAATGAGCAGTTCTTC.

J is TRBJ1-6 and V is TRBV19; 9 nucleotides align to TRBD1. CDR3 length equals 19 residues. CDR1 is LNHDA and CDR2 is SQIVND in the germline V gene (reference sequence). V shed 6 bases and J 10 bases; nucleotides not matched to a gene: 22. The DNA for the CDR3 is TGTGCCAGTAGCCTTACCCGGGACAGGGAACTTTCGAGGAACTCACCCCTCCACTTT. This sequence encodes CASSLTRDRELSRNSPLHF.

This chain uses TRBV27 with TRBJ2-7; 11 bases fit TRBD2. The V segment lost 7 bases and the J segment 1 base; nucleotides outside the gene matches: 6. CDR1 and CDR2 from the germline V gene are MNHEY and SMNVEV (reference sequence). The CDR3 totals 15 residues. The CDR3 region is CASKLLAGGSYEQYF. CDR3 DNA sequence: TGTGCCAGCAAACTGCTAGCGGGAGGATCCTACGAGCAGTACTTC.

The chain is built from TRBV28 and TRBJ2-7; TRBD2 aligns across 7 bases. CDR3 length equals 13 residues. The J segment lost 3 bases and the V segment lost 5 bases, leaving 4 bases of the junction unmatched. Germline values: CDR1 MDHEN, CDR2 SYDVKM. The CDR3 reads CASSLTSSYEQYF. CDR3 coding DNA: TGTGCCAGCAGTCTGACTAGCAGCTACGAGCAGTACTTC.

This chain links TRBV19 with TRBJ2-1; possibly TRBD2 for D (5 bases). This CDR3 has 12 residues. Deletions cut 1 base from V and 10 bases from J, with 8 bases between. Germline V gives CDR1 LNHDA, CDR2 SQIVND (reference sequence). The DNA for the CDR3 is TGTGCCAGTAGTATAGGTAGCGTCGAGCAGTTCTTC. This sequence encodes CASSIGSVEQFF.

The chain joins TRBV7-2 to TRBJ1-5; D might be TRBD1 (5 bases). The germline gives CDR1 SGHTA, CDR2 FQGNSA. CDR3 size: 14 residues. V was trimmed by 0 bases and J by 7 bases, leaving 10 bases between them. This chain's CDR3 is CASSLATAQQPQHF. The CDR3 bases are TGTGCCAGCAGCTTAGCGACAGCTCAGCAGCCCCAGCATTTT. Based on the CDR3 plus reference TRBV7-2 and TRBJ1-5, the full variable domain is GAGVSQSPSNKVTEKGKDVELRCDPISGHTALYWYRQSLGQGLEFLIYFQGNSAPDKSGLPSDRFSAERTGGSVSTLTIQRTQQEDSAVYLCASSLATAQQPQHFGDGTRLSIL.

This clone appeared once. The CDR3 sequence: CASSQSAGGGGDTQYF. The CDR3 DNA sequence: TGTGCCAGCAGCCAAAGTGCCGGGGGCGGGGGAGATACGCAGTATTTT. The chain combines TRBV3-1 (or the pseudogene TRBV3-2) with TRBJ2-3; TRBD2 might be the D (7 bases). V was shortened by 2 bases and J by 5 bases, with 17 bases between the two germline ends. The length of the CDR3 is 16 residues. Looked up from germline, CDR1 is LGHDT and CDR2 is YNNKEL (reference sequence).

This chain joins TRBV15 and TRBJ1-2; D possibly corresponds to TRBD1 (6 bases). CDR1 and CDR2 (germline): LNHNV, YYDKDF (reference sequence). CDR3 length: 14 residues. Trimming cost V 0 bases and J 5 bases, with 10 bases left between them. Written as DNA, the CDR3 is TGTGCCACCAGCAGAGATAGGGGGGGATATGGCTACACCTTC. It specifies CATSRDRGGYGYTF.

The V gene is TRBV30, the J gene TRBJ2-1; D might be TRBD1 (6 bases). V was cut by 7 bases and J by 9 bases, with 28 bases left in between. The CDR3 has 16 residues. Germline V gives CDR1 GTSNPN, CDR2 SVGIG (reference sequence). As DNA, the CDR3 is TGTGCCTCATACCTACCCATCGGACAGATGAACGGTGAGCAGTTCTTC. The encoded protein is CASYLPIGQMNGEQFF.

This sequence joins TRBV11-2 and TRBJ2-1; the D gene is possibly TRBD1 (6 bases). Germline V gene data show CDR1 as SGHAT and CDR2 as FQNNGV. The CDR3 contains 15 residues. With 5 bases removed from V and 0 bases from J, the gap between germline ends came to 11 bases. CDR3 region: CASSQGSSSYNEQFF. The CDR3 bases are TGTGCCAGCAGCCAGGGGTCTAGCTCCTACAATGAGCAGTTCTTC.